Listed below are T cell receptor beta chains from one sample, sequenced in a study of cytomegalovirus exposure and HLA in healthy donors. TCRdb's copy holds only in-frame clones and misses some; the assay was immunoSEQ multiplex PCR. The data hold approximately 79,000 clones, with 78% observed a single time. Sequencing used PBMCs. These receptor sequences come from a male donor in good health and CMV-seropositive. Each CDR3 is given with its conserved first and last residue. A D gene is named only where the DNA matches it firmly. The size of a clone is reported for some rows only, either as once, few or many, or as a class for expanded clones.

DNA: TGTGCCAGCAGCCCTGGGACTAGCTGGGGGTACCTCACAGATACGCAGTATTTT; CDR3: CASSPGTSWGYLTDTQYF; size: .; J: TRBJ2-3; V: TRBV5-4; D: TRBD2; length: 18
DNA: TGTGCCAGCTCTCCTAACCGGGACAGGAGGATGTACGAGCAGTACTTC; CDR3: CASSPNRDRRMYEQYF; size: .; J: TRBJ2-7; V: TRBV18; D: TRBD1; length: 16
DNA: TGTGCCAGCAGCTCCAAAACTACAGAGACCCAGTACTTC; CDR3: CASSSKTTETQYF; size: .; J: TRBJ2-5; V: TRBV5-4; D: .; length: 13
DNA: TGTGCCAGCAGCCCGGGAGCAAACTTTCAAGGCTACACCTTC; CDR3: CASSPGANFQGYTF; size: few; J: TRBJ1-2; V: TRBV7-8; D: .; length: 14
DNA: TGCGCCAGCAGCTGGGGGGTGAGCACTGAAGCTTTCTTT; CDR3: CASSWGVSTEAFF; size: .; J: TRBJ1-1; V: TRBV5-1; D: .; length: 13
DNA: TGTGCCAGCTCACAAGACGGACAGGGGAATCAGCCCCAGCATTTT; CDR3: CASSQDGQGNQPQHF; size: .; J: TRBJ1-5; V: TRBV18; D: TRBD1; length: 15
DNA: TGCGCCAGCAGTCAATCCGATAGGGGGTTGTACGAGCAGTACTTC; CDR3: CASSQSDRGLYEQYF; size: .; J: TRBJ2-7; V: TRBV23-1; D: .; length: 15
DNA: TGTGCCTGGAGTGTACAGGCACAAGAGACCCAGTACTTC; CDR3: CAWSVQAQETQYF; size: .; J: TRBJ2-5; V: TRBV30; D: .; length: 13
DNA: TGTGCCAGCAGTTTACCCCGGACAGCCAGCTCCTACAATGAGCAGTTCTTC; CDR3: CASSLPRTASSYNEQFF; size: .; J: TRBJ2-1; V: TRBV28; D: .; length: 17
DNA: TGTGCCAGCAGTTACGACAGGGGTTGGTATGGCTACACCTTC; CDR3: CASSYDRGWYGYTF; size: .; J: TRBJ1-2; V: TRBV6-5; D: TRBD1; length: 14
DNA: TGTGCCAGCAGACACGGCGGGGTCGGAAACTCTGGAAACACCATATATTTT; CDR3: CASRHGGVGNSGNTIYF; size: .; J: TRBJ1-3; V: TRBV7-9; D: .; length: 17
DNA: TGTGCCAGCAGACCCCTAGGGGGCGGCTATGGCTACACCTTC; CDR3: CASRPLGGGYGYTF; size: .; J: TRBJ1-2; V: TRBV7-2; D: TRBD1; length: 14
DNA: TGTGCCAGCAGCTTGTCCCCTAGCTCTGGAGACACCATATATTTT; CDR3: CASSLSPSSGDTIYF; size: .; J: TRBJ1-3; V: TRBV5-6; D: .; length: 15
DNA: TGTGCCAGCAGTTTACTAGCGGGAGTTGGAGATACGCAGTATTTT; CDR3: CASSLLAGVGDTQYF; size: .; J: TRBJ2-3; V: TRBV27; D: TRBD2; length: 15
DNA: TGTGCCAGCAGTTCCCTGGCGGGTAGCTCCTACAATGAGCAGTTCTTC; CDR3: CASSSLAGSSYNEQFF; size: .; J: TRBJ2-1; V: TRBV27; D: .; length: 16
DNA: TGTGCCAGCAGCTTGGCGAGGTATTGGGAGGAGGTACTTTCCAATGAGCAGTTCTTC; CDR3: CASSLARYWEEVLSNEQFF; size: .; J: TRBJ2-1; V: TRBV5-4; D: .; length: 19
DNA: TGCAGCGGCGCGACAGGGGTCTATAATTCACCCCTCCACTTT; CDR3: CSGATGVYNSPLHF; size: .; J: TRBJ1-6; V: TRBV29-1; D: TRBD1; length: 14
DNA: TGTGCCAGCAGCCAGGACAGGGCTGGAGACGAGCAGTACTTC; CDR3: CASSQDRAGDEQYF; size: .; J: TRBJ2-7; V: TRBV5-4; D: TRBD1; length: 14
DNA: TGTGCCAGCTCACTGACTTCCTACTTAAGCGCTGAAGCTTTCTTT; CDR3: CASSLTSYLSAEAFF; size: .; J: TRBJ1-1; V: TRBV18; D: .; length: 15
DNA: TGTGCCAGCAGCTTAGCTGGGAGATTGAACACTGAAGCTTTCTTT; CDR3: CASSLAGRLNTEAFF; size: .; J: TRBJ1-1; V: TRBV28; D: .; length: 15
DNA: TGTGCCAGCAGTTACTCGAATCAGCGGGGGCAAGAGACCCAGTACTTC; CDR3: CASSYSNQRGQETQYF; size: few; J: TRBJ2-5; V: TRBV6-5; D: TRBD2; length: 16
DNA: TGCGCCAGCAGCCAAGAGGCCAGGGTGAACACTGAAGCTTTCTTT; CDR3: CASSQEARVNTEAFF; size: .; J: TRBJ1-1; V: TRBV4-1; D: .; length: 15
DNA: TGCAGCGCTCGGACAGGTTCAAACACTGAAGCTTTCTTT; CDR3: CSARTGSNTEAFF; size: .; J: TRBJ1-1; V: TRBV29-1; D: TRBD1; length: 13
DNA: TGTGCCAGCAGCTTAGGGGGGGGAAGCGAGCAGTACTTC; CDR3: CASSLGGGSEQYF; size: .; J: TRBJ2-7; V: TRBV11-3; D: TRBD2; length: 13
DNA: TGCGCCAGCAGCATTGGACTAGCGGGAGACAATGAGCAGTTCTTC; CDR3: CASSIGLAGDNEQFF; size: .; J: TRBJ2-1; V: TRBV5-1; D: TRBD2; length: 15
DNA: TGTGCCAGCTCCGCGGGGTCTGGGGCCAACGTCCTGACTTTC; CDR3: CASSAGSGANVLTF; size: .; J: TRBJ2-6; V: TRBV4-2; D: .; length: 14
DNA: TGTGCCATCAGTGAGTCTCCAGGGGCGTTTTATGGCTACACCTTC; CDR3: CAISESPGAFYGYTF; size: .; J: TRBJ1-2; V: TRBV10-3; D: .; length: 15
DNA: TGCGCCAGCAGCCTAGGCGGCGGGGTAGCTAACTATGGCTACACCTTC; CDR3: CASSLGGGVANYGYTF; size: .; J: TRBJ1-2; V: TRBV4-3; D: .; length: 16
DNA: TGTGCCAGCAGCCCGGGTCCCAGTGTGCCGAGAGAGACCCAGTACTTC; CDR3: CASSPGPSVPRETQYF; size: .; J: TRBJ2-5; V: TRBV9; D: .; length: 16
DNA: TGTGCCAGCAGTTTACTAGCGGGAGGGCCAAACGAGCAGTACTTC; CDR3: CASSLLAGGPNEQYF; size: .; J: TRBJ2-7; V: TRBV27; D: TRBD2; length: 15
DNA: TGTGCCAGCAGTGCCGGGACTAGCGGGAGCTACGAGCAGTACTTC; CDR3: CASSAGTSGSYEQYF; size: .; J: TRBJ2-7; V: TRBV28; D: TRBD2; length: 15
DNA: TGTGCCACCAGCCTGGGGGCAGGGATGACCTACGAGCAGTACTTC; CDR3: CATSLGAGMTYEQYF; size: few; J: TRBJ2-7; V: TRBV15; D: .; length: 15
DNA: TGTGCCAGCAGTTTGGGAGTCCCGGGACTAGCGGGGGGGCCTGGAGATACGCAGTATTTT; CDR3: CASSLGVPGLAGGPGDTQYF; size: .; J: TRBJ2-3; V: TRBV28; D: TRBD2; length: 20
DNA: TGTGCCAGTAGTATAGGGGTCGGACAGCCCTACGAGCAGTACTTC; CDR3: CASSIGVGQPYEQYF; size: few; J: TRBJ2-7; V: TRBV19; D: .; length: 15
DNA: TGTGCCAGCAGTGAGAGGGGGGGGACTAGCACAGATACGCAGTATTTT; CDR3: CASSERGGTSTDTQYF; size: .; J: TRBJ2-3; V: TRBV6-1; D: .; length: 16
DNA: TGTGCCAGCAGCGCGACAGGTACAGATACGCAGTATTTT; CDR3: CASSATGTDTQYF; size: .; J: TRBJ2-3; V: TRBV2; D: .; length: 13
DNA: TGTGCCAGTAGTATCTTCGGGACAGACCACAATGAGCAGTTCTTC; CDR3: CASSIFGTDHNEQFF; size: .; J: TRBJ2-1; V: TRBV19; D: TRBD1; length: 15
DNA: TGCGCCAGCACCAAACTAGCGGGAGTGGTGGATGAGCAGTTCTTC; CDR3: CASTKLAGVVDEQFF; size: .; J: TRBJ2-1; V: TRBV5-1; D: TRBD2; length: 15
DNA: TGTGCCAGCAGAACCGGGACTAAAAATGAGCAGTTCTTC; CDR3: CASRTGTKNEQFF; size: .; J: TRBJ2-1; V: TRBV13; D: TRBD2; length: 13
DNA: TGTGCCAGCAGCCGTGGACTGCTTGCTGAAGCTTTCTTT; CDR3: CASSRGLLAEAFF; size: .; J: TRBJ1-1; V: TRBV7-9; D: .; length: 13
DNA: TGTGCCTGGAGTGGGACAGGGGGTAGTCAGCCCCAGCATTTT; CDR3: CAWSGTGGSQPQHF; size: .; J: TRBJ1-5; V: TRBV30; D: TRBD1; length: 14
DNA: TGTGCCAGCAGCTTTAGGACTAGCTACAATGAGCAGTTCTTC; CDR3: CASSFRTSYNEQFF; size: .; J: TRBJ2-1; V: TRBV7-8; D: TRBD2; length: 14
DNA: TGCGCCAGCAGCCATGGTACAGCGGGGGGGCAGTACTTC; CDR3: CASSHGTAGGQYF; size: .; J: TRBJ2-7; V: TRBV4-3; D: TRBD2; length: 13
DNA: TGTGCCAGCAGTTTAGCACACGCTAACTATGGCTACACCTTC; CDR3: CASSLAHANYGYTF; size: .; J: TRBJ1-2; V: TRBV28; D: .; length: 14
DNA: TGTGCCAGCAGTCCGCGCCGGAACACTGAAGCTTTCTTT; CDR3: CASSPRRNTEAFF; size: .; J: TRBJ1-1; V: TRBV6-6; D: .; length: 13
DNA: TGTGCCAGCAGCGGGCCGGGACAGGGGGCGACTGAGCAGTTCTTC; CDR3: CASSGPGQGATEQFF; size: few; J: TRBJ2-1; V: TRBV4-2; D: TRBD1; length: 15
DNA: TGTGCCAGCAGCCAGGCCTCGGAGTTTAGTTCTGGGGAGCTGTTTTTT; CDR3: CASSQASEFSSGELFF; size: many; J: TRBJ2-2; V: TRBV4-2; D: .; length: 16
DNA: TGTGCCAGCAGCTTACCGGGGCAGGGGGAGAGTCTAGCCAAAAACATTCAGTACTTC; CDR3: CASSLPGQGESLAKNIQYF; size: .; J: TRBJ2-4; V: TRBV7-3; D: TRBD1; length: 19
DNA: TGTGCCAGCAGTTTAGAGGTGACTAGCGGGAATCGGCAGTTCTTC; CDR3: CASSLEVTSGNRQFF; size: .; J: TRBJ2-1; V: TRBV28; D: TRBD2; length: 15
DNA: TGTGCCAGCAGTGCCCTGGACAGGGTTAGGGGCTACACCTTC; CDR3: CASSALDRVRGYTF; size: .; J: TRBJ1-2; V: TRBV6-1; D: TRBD1; length: 14
DNA: TGTGCCAGCAGCCCCACAGGGGGGGGGCCTGGAAACACCATATATTTT; CDR3: CASSPTGGGPGNTIYF; size: .; J: TRBJ1-3; V: TRBV7-2; D: TRBD1; length: 16
DNA: TGTGCCAGCAGTGCACAGGGAGAATCACCCCTCCACTTT; CDR3: CASSAQGESPLHF; size: .; J: TRBJ1-6; V: TRBV2; D: .; length: 13
DNA: TGTGCCAGCAGTATCTCGGGACAGAGCACAGATACGCAGTATTTT; CDR3: CASSISGQSTDTQYF; size: .; J: TRBJ2-3; V: TRBV28; D: TRBD1; length: 15
DNA: TGTGCCAGCAGTTTATTGGGCCAGAAGGGAGAAACCATATATTTT; CDR3: CASSLLGQKGETIYF; size: .; J: TRBJ1-3; V: TRBV28; D: .; length: 15
DNA: TGCGCCAGCAGCTTCATATGGGAGGGCATCAATGAGCAGTTCTTC; CDR3: CASSFIWEGINEQFF; size: .; J: TRBJ2-1; V: TRBV5-1; D: TRBD2; length: 15